The present T cell receptor beta chain was sequenced within a study of molecular identifiers for immune sequencing clone quantification. This CDR3 spans 14 amino acids. Germline lookup yields CDR1 SGHAT and CDR2 FQNNGV. Deletions cut 2 bases from V and 5 bases from J, with 12 bases between. A CD8+CD4-CCR7+CD45RA+ phenotype served as the sorting definition for naive CD8 T cells. One entry per CDR3 protein, called by TCRdb with MiXCR from the PCR reads. The sample holds about 640,000 distinct CDR3 sequences, about 20% seen once. The sample comprised naive CD8+ T cells from blood, with Jurkat cell RNA spiked in. The subset denotes: FACS-sorted CD8+CD4-CCR7+CD45RA+ naive T cells. This TCR was recovered from a human donor in good health. Some libraries in this study had Jurkat cell RNA spiked in. The chain links TRBV11-2 to TRBJ2-5; D is ambiguous. The CDR3 loop is CASSLSGYTETQYF. DNA of the CDR3: TGTGCCAGCAGCTTATCTGGGTATACGGAGACCCAGTACTTC.